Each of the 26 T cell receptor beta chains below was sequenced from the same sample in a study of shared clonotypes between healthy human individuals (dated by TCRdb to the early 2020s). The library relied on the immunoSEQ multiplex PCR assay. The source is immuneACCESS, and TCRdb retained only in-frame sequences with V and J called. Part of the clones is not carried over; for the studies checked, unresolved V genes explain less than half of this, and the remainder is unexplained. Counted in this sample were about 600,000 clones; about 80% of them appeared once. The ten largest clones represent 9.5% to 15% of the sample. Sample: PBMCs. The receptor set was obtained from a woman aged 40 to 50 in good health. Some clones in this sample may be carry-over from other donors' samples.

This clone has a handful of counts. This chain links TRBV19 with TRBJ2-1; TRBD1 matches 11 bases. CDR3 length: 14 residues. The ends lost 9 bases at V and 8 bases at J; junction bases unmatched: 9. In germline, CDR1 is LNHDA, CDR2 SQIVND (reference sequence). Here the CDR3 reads CASTDRGRIDEQFF. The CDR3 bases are TGTGCCAGCACGGACAGGGGGCGAATCGATGAGCAGTTCTTC. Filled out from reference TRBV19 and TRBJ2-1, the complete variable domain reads DGGITQSPKYLFRKEGQNVTLSCEQNLNHDAMYWYRQDPGQGLRLIYYSQIVNDFQKGDIAEGYSVSREKKESFPLTVTSAQKNPTAFYLCASTDRGRIDEQFFGPGTRLTVL.

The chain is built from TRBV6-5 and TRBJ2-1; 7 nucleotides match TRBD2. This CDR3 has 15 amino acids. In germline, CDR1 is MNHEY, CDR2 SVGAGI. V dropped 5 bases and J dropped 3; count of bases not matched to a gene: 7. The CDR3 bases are TGTGCCAGCAGTGACTGGGGGGGAAGCTACAATGAGCAGTTCTTC. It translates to CASSDWGGSYNEQFF.

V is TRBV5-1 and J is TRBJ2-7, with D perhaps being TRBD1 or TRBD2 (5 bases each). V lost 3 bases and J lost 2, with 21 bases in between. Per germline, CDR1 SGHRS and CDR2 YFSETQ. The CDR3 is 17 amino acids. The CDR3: CASSSGPYQKRTYEQYF. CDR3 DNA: TGCGCCAGCAGCTCGGGGCCCTATCAAAAGAGGACCTACGAGCAGTACTTC.

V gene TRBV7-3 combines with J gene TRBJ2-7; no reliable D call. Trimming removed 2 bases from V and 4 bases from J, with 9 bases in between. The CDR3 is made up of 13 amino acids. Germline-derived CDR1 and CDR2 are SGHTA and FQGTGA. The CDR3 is CASSLGARYEQYF. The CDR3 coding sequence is TGTGCCAGCAGCTTAGGAGCCAGATACGAGCAGTACTTC. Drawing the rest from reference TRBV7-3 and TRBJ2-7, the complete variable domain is GAGVSQTPSNKVTEKGKYVELRCDPISGHTALYWYRQSLGQGPEFLIYFQGTGAADDSGLPNDRFFAVRPEGSVSTLKIQRTERGDSAVYLCASSLGARYEQYFGPGTRLTVT.

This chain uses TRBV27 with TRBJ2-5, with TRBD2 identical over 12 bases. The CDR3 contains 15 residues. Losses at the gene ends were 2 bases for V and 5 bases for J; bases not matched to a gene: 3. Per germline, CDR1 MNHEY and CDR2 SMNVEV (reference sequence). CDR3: CASSLLAGGLETQYF. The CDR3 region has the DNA TGTGCCAGCAGTTTACTAGCGGGAGGGCTGGAGACCCAGTACTTC.

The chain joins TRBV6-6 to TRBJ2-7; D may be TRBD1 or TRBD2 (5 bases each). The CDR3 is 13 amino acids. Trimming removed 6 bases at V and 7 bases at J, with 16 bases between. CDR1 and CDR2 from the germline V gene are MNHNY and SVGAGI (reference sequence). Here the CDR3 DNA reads TGTGCCAGCAGCCTCGGTCTGGGACGGGAGCAGTACTTC. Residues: CASSLGLGREQYF.

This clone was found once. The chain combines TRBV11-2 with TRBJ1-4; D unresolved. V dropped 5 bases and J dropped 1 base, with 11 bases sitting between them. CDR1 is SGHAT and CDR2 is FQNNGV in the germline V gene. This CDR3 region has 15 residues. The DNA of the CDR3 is TGTGCCAGCAGCCGAAGTATCAGAACTAATGAAAAACTGTTTTTT. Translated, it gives CASSRSIRTNEKLFF.

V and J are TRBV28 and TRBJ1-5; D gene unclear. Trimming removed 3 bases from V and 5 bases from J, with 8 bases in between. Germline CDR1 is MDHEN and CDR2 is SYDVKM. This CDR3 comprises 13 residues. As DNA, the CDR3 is TGTGCCAGCAGTTTCAACAAGGATCAGCCCCAGCATTTT. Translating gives CASSFNKDQPQHF.

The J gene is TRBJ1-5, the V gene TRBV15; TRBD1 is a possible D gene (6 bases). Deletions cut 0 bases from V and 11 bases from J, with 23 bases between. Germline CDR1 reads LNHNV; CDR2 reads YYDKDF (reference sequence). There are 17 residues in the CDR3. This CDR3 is CATSRDRGQGPLSAQHF. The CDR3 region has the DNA TGTGCCACCAGCAGAGATCGTGGGCAGGGGCCCCTCTCGGCCCAGCATTTT.

The CDR3 loop is CAWSRNIATNEKLFF. The CDR3 DNA follows: TGTGCCTGGAGTCGGAACATCGCAACTAATGAAAAACTGTTTTTT. The gene calls are TRBV30 and TRBJ1-4; D is unresolved. Trimming left V 2 bases short and J 0 bases short, with 10 bases between. There are 15 residues in the CDR3. CDR1 and CDR2 (germline): GTSNPN, SVGIG (reference sequence).

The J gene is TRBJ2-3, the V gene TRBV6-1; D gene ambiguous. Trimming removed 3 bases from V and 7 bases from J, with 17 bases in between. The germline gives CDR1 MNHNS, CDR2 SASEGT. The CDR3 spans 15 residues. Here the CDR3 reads CASSENLSKKHTQYF. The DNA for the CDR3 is TGTGCCAGCAGTGAGAACCTTTCTAAGAAACATACGCAGTATTTT.

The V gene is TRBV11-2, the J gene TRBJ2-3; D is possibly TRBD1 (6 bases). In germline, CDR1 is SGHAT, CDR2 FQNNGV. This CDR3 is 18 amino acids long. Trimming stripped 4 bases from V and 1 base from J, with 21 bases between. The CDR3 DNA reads TGTGCCAGCAGCTACTACCGGGACAAGCAAGACCGCACAGATACGCAGTATTTT. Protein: CASSYYRDKQDRTDTQYF. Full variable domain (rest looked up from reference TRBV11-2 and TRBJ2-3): EAGVAQSPRYKIIEKRQSVAFWCNPISGHATLYWYQQILGQGPKLLIQFQNNGVVDDSQLPKDRFSAERLKGVDSTLKIQPAKLEDSAVYLCASSYYRDKQDRTDTQYFGPGTRLTVL.

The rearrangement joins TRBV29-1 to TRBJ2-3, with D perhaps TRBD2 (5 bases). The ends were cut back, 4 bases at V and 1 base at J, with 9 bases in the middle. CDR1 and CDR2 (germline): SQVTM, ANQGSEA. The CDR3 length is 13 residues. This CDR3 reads CSVGSGGTDTQYF. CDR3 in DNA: TGCAGCGTTGGGAGCGGAGGCACAGATACGCAGTATTTT.

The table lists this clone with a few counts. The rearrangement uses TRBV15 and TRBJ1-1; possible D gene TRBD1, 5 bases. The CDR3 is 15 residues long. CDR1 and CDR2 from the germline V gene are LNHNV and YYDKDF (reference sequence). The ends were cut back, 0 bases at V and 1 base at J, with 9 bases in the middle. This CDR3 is CATSRDLQGNTEAFF. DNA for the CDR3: TGTGCCACCAGCAGAGATCTTCAGGGGAACACTGAAGCTTTCTTT.

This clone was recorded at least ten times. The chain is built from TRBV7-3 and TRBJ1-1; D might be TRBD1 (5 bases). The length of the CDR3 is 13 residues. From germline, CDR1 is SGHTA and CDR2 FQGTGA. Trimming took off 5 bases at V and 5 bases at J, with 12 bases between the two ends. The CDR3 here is CASSAGWGTEAFF. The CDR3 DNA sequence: TGTGCCAGCAGCGCTGGATGGGGGACTGAAGCTTTCTTT.

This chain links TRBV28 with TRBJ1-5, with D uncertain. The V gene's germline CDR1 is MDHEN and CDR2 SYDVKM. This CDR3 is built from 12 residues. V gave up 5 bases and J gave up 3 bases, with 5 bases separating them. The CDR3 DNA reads TGTGCCAGCAGTATCGCCAATCAGCCCCAGCATTTT. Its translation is CASSIANQPQHF.

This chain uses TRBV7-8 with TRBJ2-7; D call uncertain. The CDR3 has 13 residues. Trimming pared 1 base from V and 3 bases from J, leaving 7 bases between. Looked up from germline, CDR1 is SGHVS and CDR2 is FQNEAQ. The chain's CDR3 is CASSLGDGYEQYF. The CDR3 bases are TGTGCCAGCAGCTTAGGTGATGGCTACGAGCAGTACTTC.

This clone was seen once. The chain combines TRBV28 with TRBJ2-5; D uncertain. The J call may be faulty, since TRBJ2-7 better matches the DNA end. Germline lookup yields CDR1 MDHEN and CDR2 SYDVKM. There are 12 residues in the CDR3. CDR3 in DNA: TGTGCCAGCAGTTTGGTCAGTTACGAGCAGTACTTC. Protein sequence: CASSLVSYEQYF.

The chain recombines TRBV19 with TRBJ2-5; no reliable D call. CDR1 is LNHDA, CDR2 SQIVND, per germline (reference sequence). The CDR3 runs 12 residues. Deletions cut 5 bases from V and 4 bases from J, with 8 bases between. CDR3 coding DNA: TGTGCCAGTAGTTACTGGGGAGAGACCCAGTACTTC. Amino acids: CASSYWGETQYF.

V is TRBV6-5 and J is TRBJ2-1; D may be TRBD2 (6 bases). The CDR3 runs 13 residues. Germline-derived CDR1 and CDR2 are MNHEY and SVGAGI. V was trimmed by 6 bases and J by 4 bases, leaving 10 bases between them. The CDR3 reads CASSPAGYNEQFF. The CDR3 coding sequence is TGTGCCAGCAGCCCAGCGGGTTACAATGAGCAGTTCTTC.

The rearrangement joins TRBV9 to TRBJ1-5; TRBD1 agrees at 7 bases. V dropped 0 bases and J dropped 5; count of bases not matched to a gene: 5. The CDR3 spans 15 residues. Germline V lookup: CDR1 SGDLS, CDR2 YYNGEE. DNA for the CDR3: TGTGCCAGCAGCGTAGGTCAGGGGGGGGATCAGCCCCAGCATTTT. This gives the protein CASSVGQGGDQPQHF.

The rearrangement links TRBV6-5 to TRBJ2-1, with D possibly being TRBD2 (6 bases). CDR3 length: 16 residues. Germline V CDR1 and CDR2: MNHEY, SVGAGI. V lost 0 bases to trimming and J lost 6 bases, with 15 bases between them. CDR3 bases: TGTGCCAGCAGTTACTCGACTCCGGGAGCGGGCAATGAGCAGTTCTTC. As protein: CASSYSTPGAGNEQFF.

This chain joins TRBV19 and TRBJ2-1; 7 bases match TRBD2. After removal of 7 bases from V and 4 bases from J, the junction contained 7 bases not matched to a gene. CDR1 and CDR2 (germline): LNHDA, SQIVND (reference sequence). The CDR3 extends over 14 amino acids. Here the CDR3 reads CASMGLAVYNEQFF. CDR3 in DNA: TGTGCCAGTATGGGGCTAGCGGTATACAATGAGCAGTTCTTC.

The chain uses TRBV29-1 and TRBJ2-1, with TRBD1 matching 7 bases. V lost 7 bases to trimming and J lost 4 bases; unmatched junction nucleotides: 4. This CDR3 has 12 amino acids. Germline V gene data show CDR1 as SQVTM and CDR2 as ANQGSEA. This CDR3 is CSAWDSYNEQFF. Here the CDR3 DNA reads TGCAGCGCGTGGGACAGTTACAATGAGCAGTTCTTC.

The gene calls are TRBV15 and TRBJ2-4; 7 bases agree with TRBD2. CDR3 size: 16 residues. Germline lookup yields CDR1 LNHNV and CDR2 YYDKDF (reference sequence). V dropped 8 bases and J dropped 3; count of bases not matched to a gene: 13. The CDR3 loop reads CATAASGAGVKNIQYF. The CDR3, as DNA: TGTGCCACCGCCGCGAGCGGGGCGGGTGTCAAAAACATTCAGTACTTC.

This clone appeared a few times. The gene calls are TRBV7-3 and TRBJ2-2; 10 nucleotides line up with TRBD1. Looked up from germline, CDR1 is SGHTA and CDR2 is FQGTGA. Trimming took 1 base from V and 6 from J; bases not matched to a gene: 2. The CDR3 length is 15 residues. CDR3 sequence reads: CASSLIGQGAGELFF. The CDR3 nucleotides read TGTGCCAGCAGCTTAATTGGACAGGGGGCCGGGGAGCTGTTTTTT. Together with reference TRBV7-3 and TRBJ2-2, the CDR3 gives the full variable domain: GAGVSQTPSNKVTEKGKYVELRCDPISGHTALYWYRQSLGQGPEFLIYFQGTGAADDSGLPNDRFFAVRPEGSVSTLKIQRTERGDSAVYLCASSLIGQGAGELFFGEGSRLTVL.